This record looks at one T cell receptor (beta chain) sequence and its context. Its antigen is not known. V was cut by 3 bases and J by 6 bases, with 12 bases left in between. Germline CDR1 is SGHRS and CDR2 is YFSETQ. The CDR3 covers 13 residues. These data come from a study of shared clonotypes between healthy human individuals. Study outcomes and limitations: Blood was the only sampled material, and tissue repertoires likely differ.

TCRdb's copy holds only in-frame clones and misses some; the assay was immunoSEQ multiplex PCR. The top ten hold 10% to 15% of the sample, which has about 490,000 clones, 75% to 85% seen once. The sequence came from a woman aged 40 to 50 in good health. Some clones in this sample may be carry-over from other donors' samples. V is TRBV5-1 and J is TRBJ1-2; D is perhaps TRBD1 (5 bases). Specimen: PBMCs. The CDR3 sequence: CASSWEGQDGYTF. The CDR3 region has the DNA TGCGCCAGCAGCTGGGAGGGGCAGGATGGCTACACCTTC.